The clone carrying this T cell receptor (beta chain) came up a few times. These data belong to a study of cytomegalovirus exposure and HLA in healthy donors. PCR used 60 Vbeta primers and 13 Jbeta primers. The method was immunoSEQ multiplex PCR; TCRdb's version includes in-frame clones alone and lacks a portion of them. The table has 110,000 to 150,000 clones, roughly 10% seen once. The CDR3 is 18 amino acids. Germline CDR1 reads SGHRS; CDR2 reads YFSETQ. Trimming pared 1 base from V and 4 bases from J, leaving 18 bases between. The gene calls are TRBV5-1 and TRBJ2-6, with D perhaps matching TRBD1 (6 bases). This clonotype was sampled from a man aged 45-65 years in good health and CMV-seronegative. Source material: PBMCs. The CDR3 DNA reads TGCGCCAGCAGCTTGATGGGGGCGCAAGTGTCCGGGGCCAACGTCCTGACTTTC. Protein: CASSLMGAQVSGANVLTF.